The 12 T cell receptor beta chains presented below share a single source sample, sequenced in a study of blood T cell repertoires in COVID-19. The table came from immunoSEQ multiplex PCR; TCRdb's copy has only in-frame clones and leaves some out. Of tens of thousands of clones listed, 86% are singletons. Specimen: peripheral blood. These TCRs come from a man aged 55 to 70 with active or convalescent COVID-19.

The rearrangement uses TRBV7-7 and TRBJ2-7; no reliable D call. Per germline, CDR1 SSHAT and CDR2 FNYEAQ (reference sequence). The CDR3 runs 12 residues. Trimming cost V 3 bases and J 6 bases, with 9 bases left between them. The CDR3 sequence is CASSFGNREQYF. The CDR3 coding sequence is TGTGCCAGCAGCTTCGGTAATCGCGAGCAGTACTTC.

The chain's CDR3 is CASSLTGADTQYF. CDR3 bases: TGTGCCAGCAGCCTTACAGGGGCAGATACGCAGTATTTT. The chain uses TRBV7-3 and TRBJ2-3, with TRBD1 matching 7 bases. CDR1 is SGHTA, CDR2 FQGTGA, per germline. The CDR3 totals 13 residues. With 5 bases clipped from V and 4 bases from J, the junction kept 3 bases outside the gene matches.

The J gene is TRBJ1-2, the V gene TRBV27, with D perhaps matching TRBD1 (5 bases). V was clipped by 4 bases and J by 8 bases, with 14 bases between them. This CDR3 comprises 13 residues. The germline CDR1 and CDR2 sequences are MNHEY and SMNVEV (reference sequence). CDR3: CASSSSGGRGYTF. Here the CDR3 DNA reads TGTGCCAGCAGTTCCTCGGGGGGGAGAGGCTACACCTTC.

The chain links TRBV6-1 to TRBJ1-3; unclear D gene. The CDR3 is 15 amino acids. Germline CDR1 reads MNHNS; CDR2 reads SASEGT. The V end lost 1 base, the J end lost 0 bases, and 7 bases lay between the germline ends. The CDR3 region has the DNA TGTGCCAGCAGTGAAGATCCATCCTCTGGAAACACCATATATTTT. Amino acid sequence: CASSEDPSSGNTIYF.

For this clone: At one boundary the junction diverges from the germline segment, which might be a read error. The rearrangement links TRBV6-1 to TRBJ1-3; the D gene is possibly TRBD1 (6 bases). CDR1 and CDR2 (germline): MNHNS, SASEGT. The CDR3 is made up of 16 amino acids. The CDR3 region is CASGEGGPSSGNTIYF. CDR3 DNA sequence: TGTGCCAGCGGTGAGGGGGGGCCAAGCTCTGGAAACACCATATATTTT.

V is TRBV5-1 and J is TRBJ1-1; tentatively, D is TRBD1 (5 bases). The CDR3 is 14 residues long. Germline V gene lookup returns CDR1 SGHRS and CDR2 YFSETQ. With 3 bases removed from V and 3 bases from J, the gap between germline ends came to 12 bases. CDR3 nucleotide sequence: TGCGCCAGCAGCTCCCAGGGTGCATACACTGAAGCTTTCTTT. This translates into CASSSQGAYTEAFF.

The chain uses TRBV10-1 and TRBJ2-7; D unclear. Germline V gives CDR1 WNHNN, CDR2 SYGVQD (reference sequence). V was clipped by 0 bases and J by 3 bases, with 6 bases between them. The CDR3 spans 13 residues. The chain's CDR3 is CASSESPGYEQYF. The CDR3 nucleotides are TGCGCCAGCAGTGAGTCCCCGGGCTACGAGCAGTACTTC.

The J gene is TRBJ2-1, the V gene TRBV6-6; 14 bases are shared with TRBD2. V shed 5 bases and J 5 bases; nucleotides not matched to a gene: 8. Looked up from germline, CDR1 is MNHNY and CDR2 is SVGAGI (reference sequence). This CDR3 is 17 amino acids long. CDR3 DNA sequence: TGTGCCAGCAGTCCCTCTCGGACTAGCGGGGGGCACAATGAGCAGTTCTTC. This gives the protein CASSPSRTSGGHNEQFF.

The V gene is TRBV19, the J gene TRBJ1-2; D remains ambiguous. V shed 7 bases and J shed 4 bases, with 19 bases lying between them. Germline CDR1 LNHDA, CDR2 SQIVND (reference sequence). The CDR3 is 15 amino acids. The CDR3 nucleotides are TGTGCCAGTACCAATCCTGGCCAGGTCCCCTATGGCTACACCTTC. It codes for CASTNPGQVPYGYTF.

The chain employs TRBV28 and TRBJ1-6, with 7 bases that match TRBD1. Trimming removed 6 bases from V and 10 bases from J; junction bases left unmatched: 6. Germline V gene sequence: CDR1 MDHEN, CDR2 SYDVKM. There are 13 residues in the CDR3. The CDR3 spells CASRSQGGSPLHF. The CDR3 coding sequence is TGTGCCAGCAGATCGCAGGGGGGATCACCCCTCCACTTT.

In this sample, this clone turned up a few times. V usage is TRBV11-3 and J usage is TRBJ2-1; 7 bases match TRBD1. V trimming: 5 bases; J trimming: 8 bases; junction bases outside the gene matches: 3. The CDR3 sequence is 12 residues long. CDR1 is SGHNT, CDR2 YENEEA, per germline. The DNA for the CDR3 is TGTGCCAGCAGCAGACAGGGAGATGAGCAGTTCTTC. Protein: CASSRQGDEQFF.

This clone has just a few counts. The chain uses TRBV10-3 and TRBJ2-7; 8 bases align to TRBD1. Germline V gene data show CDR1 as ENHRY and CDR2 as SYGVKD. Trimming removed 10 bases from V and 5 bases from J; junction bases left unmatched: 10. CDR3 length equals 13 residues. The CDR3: CATAAGGTDEQYF. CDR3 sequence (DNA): TGTGCCACAGCGGCAGGGGGCACGGACGAGCAGTACTTC.